Sequencing of this TCR beta chain was carried out in a study of blood T cell repertoires in COVID-19. Study as a whole: Material from acute and convalescent COVID-19 was sourced from the United States, Italy and Spain. T cells, B-cell-depleted T cells, or PBMCs provided the cDNA or gDNA that served as material.

The CDR3 runs 14 residues. Germline V gives CDR1 MNHEY, CDR2 SVGAGI. V gave up 5 bases and J gave up 4 bases, with 12 bases separating them. Profiled with immunoSEQ multiplex PCR; TCRdb holds only in-frame clones, not every one. The table has 220,000 or so clones, around 90% seen once. The chain carries TRBV6-5 and TRBJ1-5, with D uncertain. The sequence was collected from a man aged 25 to 45 who had been exposed to COVID-19. What was sequenced was PBMCs or T cells enriched from blood (not recorded which). The CDR3 sequence is CASSTIGGNQPQHF. CDR3 in DNA: TGTGCCAGCAGTACGATTGGAGGTAATCAGCCCCAGCATTTT.